Here is one T cell receptor beta chain with its context. This record comes from a study of blood T cell repertoires in COVID-19. Study-wide background: Material from acute and convalescent COVID-19 was sourced from the United States, Italy and Spain. T cells, B-cell-depleted T cells, or PBMCs supplied cDNA or gDNA.

Authors' data handling: Reference gene primer amplification in the assay estimated nucleated cell counts. Data came from immunoSEQ multiplex PCR; TCRdb stores just in-frame clones and leaves some out. V, J and clone size reflect that table, while D and trimming were determined from the DNA. The table records more than 95,000 clones, about 80% of them present only once. Germline V lookup: CDR1 SGHNT, CDR2 YENEEA. J was trimmed by 6 bases and V by 5 bases; bases with no gene match: 5. The CDR3 is 13 amino acids. V usage is TRBV11-3 and J usage is TRBJ2-7; 9 positions match TRBD1. The sequence derives from a man aged 70 or older with acute or convalescent COVID-19. Material for sequencing was peripheral blood. CDR3 nucleotides: TGTGCCAGCAGCATTACAGGGGGCGGCGAGCAGTACTTC. This codes for CASSITGGGEQYF.